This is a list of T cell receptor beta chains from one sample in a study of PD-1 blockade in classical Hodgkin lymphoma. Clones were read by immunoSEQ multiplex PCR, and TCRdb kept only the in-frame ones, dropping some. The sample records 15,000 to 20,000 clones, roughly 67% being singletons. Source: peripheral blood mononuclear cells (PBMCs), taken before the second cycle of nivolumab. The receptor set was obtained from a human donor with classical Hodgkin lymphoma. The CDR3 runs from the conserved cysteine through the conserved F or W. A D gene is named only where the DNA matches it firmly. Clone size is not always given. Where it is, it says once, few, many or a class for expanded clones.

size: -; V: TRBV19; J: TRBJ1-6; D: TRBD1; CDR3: CASSISGQGGNSPLHF; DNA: TGTGCCAGTAGTATCTCCGGACAGGGAGGCAATTCACCCCTCCACTTT
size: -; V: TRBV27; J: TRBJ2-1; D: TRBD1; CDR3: CASSWGTGFNEQFF; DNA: TGTGCCAGCAGTTGGGGGACAGGGTTCAATGAGCAGTTCTTC
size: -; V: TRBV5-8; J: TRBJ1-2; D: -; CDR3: CASSLERGYGYTF; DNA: TGTGCCAGCAGCTTGGAACGTGGCTATGGCTACACCTTC
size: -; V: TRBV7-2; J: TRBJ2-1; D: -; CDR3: CASSPRDSAYNEQFF; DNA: TGTGCCAGCAGCCCCCGCGACAGTGCCTACAATGAGCAGTTCTTC
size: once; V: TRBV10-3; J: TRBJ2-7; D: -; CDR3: CAISDGSPSSYEQYF; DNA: TGTGCCATCAGTGACGGGTCCCCAAGCTCCTACGAGCAGTACTTC
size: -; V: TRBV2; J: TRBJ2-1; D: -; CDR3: CASGTGDINEQFF; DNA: TGTGCCAGCGGGACTGGTGATATCAATGAGCAGTTCTTC
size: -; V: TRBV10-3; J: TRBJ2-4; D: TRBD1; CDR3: CAISDNTGATGKNIQYF; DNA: TGTGCCATCAGTGACAATACAGGGGCGACTGGCAAAAACATTCAGTACTTC
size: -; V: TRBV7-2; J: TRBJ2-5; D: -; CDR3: CASSLAGPPQETQYF; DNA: TGTGCCAGCAGCTTAGCAGGACCCCCGCAAGAGACCCAGTACTTC
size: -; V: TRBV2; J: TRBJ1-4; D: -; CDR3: CAAKGGTNEKLFF; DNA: TGTGCCGCGAAGGGGGGAACTAATGAAAAACTGTTTTTT
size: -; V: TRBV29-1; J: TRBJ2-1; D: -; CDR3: CSVGGYSYNEQFF; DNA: TGCAGCGTTGGCGGCTACTCCTACAATGAGCAGTTCTTC
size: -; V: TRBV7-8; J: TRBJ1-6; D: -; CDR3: CASSSWNSPLHF; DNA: TGTGCCAGCAGCTCATGGAATTCACCCCTCCACTTT
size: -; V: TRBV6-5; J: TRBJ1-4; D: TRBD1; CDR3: CASSEQGANEKLFF; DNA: TGTGCCAGCAGTGAACAGGGGGCTAATGAAAAACTGTTTTTT
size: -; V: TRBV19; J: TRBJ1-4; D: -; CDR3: CASSWERNEKLFF; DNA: TGTGCCAGTAGTTGGGAAAGGAATGAAAAACTGTTTTTT
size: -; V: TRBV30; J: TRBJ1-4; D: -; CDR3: CAWSVLGATNEKLFF; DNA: TGTGCCTGGAGTGTATTGGGTGCAACTAATGAAAAACTGTTTTTT